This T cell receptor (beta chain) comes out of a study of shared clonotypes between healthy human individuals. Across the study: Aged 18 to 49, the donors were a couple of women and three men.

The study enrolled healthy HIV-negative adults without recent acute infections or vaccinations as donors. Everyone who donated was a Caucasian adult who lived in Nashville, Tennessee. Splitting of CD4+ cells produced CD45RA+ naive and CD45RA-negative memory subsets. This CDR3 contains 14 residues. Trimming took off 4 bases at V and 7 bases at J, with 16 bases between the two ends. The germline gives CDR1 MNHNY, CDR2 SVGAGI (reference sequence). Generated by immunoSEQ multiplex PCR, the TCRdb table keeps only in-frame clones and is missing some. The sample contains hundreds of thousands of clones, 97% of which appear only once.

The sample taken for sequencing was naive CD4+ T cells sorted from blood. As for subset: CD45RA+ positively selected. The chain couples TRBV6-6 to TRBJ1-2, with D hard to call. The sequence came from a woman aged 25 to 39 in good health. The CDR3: CASSWEVIRPGYTF. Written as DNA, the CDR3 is TGTGCCAGCAGTTGGGAGGTAATCCGGCCTGGCTACACCTTC.